This T cell receptor beta chain was sequenced in a study of cytomegalovirus exposure and HLA in healthy donors. On this clone itself: Its specificity is unknown.

Notes on the study in general: On later analysis, the bulk of CMV-associated TCR beta chains appeared to be HLA-restricted. Cytomegalovirus-associated status was assigned to about 150 TCR beta chains.

Primers included in the PCR were 60 Vbeta and 13 Jbeta primers. Generated by immunoSEQ multiplex PCR, the TCRdb table keeps only in-frame clones and is missing some. Seen here are some 87,000 clones, less than 65% observed once, and the top ten hold around 5.5%. V lost 1 base to trimming and J lost 4 bases, with 10 bases between them. CDR1 is SGHRS and CDR2 is YFSETQ in the germline V gene. The CDR3 runs 14 residues. The chain is built from TRBV5-1 and TRBJ2-3, with D possibly TRBD2 on 5 matching bases. Sequenced: PBMCs. The sequence was collected from a woman in her 30s in good health and CMV-seropositive. In nucleotides, the CDR3 is TGCGCCAGCAGCTTGACGGACGGGGCAGATACGCAGTATTTT. This translates into CASSLTDGADTQYF.